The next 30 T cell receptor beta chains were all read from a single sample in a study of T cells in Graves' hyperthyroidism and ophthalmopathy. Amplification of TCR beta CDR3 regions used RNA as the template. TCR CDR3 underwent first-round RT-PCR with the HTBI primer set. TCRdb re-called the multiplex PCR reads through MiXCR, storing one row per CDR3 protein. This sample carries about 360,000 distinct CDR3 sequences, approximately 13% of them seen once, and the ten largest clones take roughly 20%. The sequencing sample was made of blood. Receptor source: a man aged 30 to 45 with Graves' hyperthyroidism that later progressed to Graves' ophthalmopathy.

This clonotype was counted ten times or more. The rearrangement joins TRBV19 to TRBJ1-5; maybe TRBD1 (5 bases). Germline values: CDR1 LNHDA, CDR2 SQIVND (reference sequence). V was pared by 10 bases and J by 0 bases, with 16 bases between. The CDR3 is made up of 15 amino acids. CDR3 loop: CATGTELYSNQPQHF. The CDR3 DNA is TGTGCCACCGGGACCGAACTTTATAGCAATCAGCCCCAGCATTTT.

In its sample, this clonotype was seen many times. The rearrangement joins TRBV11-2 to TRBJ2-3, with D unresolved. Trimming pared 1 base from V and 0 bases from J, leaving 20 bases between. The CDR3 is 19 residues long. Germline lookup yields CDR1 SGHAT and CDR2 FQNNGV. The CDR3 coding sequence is TGTGCCAGCAGCTTAGTGTCCCCCTTAGCAGCTACTAGCACAGATACGCAGTATTTT. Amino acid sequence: CASSLVSPLAATSTDTQYF.

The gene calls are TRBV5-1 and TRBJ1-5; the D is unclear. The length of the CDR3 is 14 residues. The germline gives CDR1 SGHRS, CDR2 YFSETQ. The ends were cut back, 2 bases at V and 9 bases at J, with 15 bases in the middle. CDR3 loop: CASSLDGNEWPQHF. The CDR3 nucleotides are TGCGCCAGCAGCTTAGATGGGAACGAGTGGCCCCAGCATTTT. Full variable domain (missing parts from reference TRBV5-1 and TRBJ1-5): KAGVTQTPRYLIKTRGQQVTLSCSPISGHRSVSWYQQTPGQGLQFLFEYFSETQRNKGNFPGRFSGRQFSNSRSEMNVSTLELGDSALYLCASSLDGNEWPQHFGDGTRLSIL.

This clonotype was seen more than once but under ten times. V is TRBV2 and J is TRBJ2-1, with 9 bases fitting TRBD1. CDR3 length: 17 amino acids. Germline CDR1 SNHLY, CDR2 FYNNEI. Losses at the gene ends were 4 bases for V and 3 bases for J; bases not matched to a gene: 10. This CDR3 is CASSGTGAISLYNEQFF. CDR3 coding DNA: TGTGCCAGCAGTGGGACAGGGGCGATATCCCTCTACAATGAGCAGTTCTTC.

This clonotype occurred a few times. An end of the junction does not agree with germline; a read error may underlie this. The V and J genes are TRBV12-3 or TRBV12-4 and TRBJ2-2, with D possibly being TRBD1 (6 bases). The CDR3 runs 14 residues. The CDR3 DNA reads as TGTGCCAGCAAAAAAACCAGGGACACCAGGGAGCTGTTTTTT. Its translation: CASKKTRDTRELFF.

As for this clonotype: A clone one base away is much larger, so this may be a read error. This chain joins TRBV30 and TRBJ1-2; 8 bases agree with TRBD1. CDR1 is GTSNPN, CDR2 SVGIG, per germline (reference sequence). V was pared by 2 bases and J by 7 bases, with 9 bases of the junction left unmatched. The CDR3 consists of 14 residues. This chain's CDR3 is CAWSKQGRGLGYTF. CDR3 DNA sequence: TGTGCCTGGAGTAAGCAAGGCAGGGGGCTTGGCTACACCTTC.

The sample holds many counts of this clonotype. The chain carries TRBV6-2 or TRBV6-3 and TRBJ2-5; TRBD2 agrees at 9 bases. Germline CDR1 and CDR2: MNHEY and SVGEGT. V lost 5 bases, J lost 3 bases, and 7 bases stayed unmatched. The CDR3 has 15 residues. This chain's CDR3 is CASSQAVAGEETQYF. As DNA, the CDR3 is TGTGCCAGCAGTCAGGCGGTAGCGGGGGAAGAGACCCAGTACTTC.

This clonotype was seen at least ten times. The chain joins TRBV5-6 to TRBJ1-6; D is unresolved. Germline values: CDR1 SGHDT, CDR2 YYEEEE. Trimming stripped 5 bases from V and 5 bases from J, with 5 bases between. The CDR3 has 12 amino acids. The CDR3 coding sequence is TGTGCCAGCAGATCCGATAATTCACCCCTCCACTTT. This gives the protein CASRSDNSPLHF. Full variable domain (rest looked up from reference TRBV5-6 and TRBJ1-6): DAGVTQSPTHLIKTRGQQVTLRCSPKSGHDTVSWYQQALGQGPQFIFQYYEEEERQRGNFPDRFSGHQFPNYSSELNVNALLLGDSALYLCASRSDNSPLHFGNGTRLTVT.

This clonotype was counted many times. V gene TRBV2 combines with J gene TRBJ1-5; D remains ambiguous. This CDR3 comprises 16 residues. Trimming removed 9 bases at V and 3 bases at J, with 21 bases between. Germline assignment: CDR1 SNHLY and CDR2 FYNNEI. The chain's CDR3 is CASPPLRRSSNQPQHF. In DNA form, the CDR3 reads TGTGCCAGTCCCCCCCTAAGACGAAGCTCCAATCAGCCCCAGCATTTT.

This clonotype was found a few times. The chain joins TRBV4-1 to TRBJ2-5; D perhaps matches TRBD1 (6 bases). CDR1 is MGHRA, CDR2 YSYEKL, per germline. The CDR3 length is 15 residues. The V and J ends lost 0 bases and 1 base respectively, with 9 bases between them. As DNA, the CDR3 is TGCGCCAGCAGCCAAGACAGGGGAATCCAAGAGACCCAGTACTTC. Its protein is CASSQDRGIQETQYF.

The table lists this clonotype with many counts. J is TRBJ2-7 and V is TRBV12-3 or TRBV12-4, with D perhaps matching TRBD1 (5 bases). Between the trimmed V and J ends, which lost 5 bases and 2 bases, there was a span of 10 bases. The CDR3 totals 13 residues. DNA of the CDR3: TGTGCCAGCAGTCTGGACACCACCTACGAGCAGTACTTC. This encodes CASSLDTTYEQYF.

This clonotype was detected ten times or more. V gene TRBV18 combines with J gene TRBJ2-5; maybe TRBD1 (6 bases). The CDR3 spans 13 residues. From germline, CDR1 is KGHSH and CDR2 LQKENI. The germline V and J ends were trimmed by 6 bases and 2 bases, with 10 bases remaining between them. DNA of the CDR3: TGTGCCAGCTCGCACGACAGGCAAGAGACCCAGTACTTC. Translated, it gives CASSHDRQETQYF.

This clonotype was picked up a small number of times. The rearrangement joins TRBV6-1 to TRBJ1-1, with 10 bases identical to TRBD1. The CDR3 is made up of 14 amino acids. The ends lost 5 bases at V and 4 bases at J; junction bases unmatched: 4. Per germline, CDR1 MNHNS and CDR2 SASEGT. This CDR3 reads CASSLTGGLTEAFF. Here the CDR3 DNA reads TGTGCCAGCAGTTTGACAGGGGGCCTCACTGAAGCTTTCTTT.

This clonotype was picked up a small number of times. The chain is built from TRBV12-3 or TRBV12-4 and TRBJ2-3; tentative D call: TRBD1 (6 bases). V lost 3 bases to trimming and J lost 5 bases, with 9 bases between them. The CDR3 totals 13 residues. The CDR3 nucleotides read TGTGCCAGCAGTTTCTCCAGGGGAGATACGCAGTATTTT. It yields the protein CASSFSRGDTQYF.

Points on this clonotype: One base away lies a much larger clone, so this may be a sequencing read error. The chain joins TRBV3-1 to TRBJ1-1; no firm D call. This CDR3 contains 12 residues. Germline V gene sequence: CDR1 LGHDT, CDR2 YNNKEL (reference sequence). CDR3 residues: CASSQAARRALF. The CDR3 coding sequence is TGTGCCAGCAGCCAAGCTGCCCGGAGGGCTCTCTTT.

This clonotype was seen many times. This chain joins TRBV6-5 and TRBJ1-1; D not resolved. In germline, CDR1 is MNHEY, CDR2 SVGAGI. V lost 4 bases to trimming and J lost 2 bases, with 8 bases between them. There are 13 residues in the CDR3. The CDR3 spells CASSWEGNTEAFF. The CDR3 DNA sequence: TGTGCCAGCAGTTGGGAGGGTAACACTGAAGCTTTCTTT.

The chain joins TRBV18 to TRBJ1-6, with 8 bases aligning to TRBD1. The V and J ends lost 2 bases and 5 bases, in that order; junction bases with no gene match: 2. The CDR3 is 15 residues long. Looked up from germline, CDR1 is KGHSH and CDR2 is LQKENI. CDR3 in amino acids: CASSPRGQDNSPLHF. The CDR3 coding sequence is TGTGCCAGCTCACCAAGGGGACAGGATAATTCACCCCTCCACTTT.

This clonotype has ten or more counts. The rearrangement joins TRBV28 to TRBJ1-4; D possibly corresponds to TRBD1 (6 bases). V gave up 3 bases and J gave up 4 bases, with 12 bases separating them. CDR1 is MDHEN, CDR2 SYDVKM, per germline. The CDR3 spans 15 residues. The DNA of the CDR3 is TGTGCCAGCAGTTTTGGGGGGCCGGATAATGAAAAACTGTTTTTT. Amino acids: CASSFGGPDNEKLFF.

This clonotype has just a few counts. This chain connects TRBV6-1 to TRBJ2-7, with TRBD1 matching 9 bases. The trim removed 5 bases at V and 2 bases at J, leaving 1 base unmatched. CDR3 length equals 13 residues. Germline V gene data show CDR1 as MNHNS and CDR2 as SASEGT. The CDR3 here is CASSHRGPYEQYF. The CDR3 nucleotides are TGTGCCAGCAGTCACAGGGGGCCCTACGAGCAGTACTTC.

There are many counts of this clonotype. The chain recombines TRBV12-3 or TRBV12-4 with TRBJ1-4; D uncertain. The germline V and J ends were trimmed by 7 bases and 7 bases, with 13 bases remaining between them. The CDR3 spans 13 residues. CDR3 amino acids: CASKDTYREKLFF. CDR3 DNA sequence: TGTGCCAGCAAAGACACGTATCGTGAAAAACTGTTTTTT.

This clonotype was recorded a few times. The CDR3 sequence is CASSVDRDQGYTF. The DNA for the CDR3 is TGTGCCAGCAGCGTAGATAGGGACCAAGGCTACACCTTC. V usage is TRBV9 and J usage is TRBJ1-2, with D perhaps matching TRBD1 (5 bases). Germline V gene data show CDR1 as SGDLS and CDR2 as YYNGEE. V was shortened by 0 bases and J by 8 bases, with 11 bases between the two germline ends. The CDR3 totals 13 residues.

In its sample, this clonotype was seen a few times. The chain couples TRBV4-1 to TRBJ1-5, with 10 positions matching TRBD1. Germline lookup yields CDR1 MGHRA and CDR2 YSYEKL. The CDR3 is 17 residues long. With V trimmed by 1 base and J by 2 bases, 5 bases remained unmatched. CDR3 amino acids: CASSQAGTGVRNQPQHF. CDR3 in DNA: TGCGCCAGCAGCCAAGCCGGGACAGGGGTACGCAATCAGCCCCAGCATTTT.

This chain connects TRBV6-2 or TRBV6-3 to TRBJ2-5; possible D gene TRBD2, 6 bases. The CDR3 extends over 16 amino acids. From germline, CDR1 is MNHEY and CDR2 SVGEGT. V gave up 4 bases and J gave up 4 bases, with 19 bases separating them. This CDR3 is CASSSSGRFRGETQYF. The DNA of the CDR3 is TGTGCCAGCAGTTCGAGCGGGCGATTCCGGGGAGAGACCCAGTACTTC.

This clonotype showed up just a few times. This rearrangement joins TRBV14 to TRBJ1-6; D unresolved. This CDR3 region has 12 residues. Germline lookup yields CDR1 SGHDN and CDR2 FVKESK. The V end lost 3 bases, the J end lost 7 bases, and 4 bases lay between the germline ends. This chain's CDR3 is CASSHWNSPLHF. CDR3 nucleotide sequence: TGTGCCAGCAGCCATTGGAATTCACCCCTCCACTTT.

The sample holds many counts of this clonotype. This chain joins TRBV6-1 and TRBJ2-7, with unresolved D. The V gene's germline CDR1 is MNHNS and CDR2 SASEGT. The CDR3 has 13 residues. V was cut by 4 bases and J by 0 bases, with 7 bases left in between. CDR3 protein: CASSAGSSYEQYF. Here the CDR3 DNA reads TGTGCCAGCAGTGCGGGCAGCTCCTACGAGCAGTACTTC.

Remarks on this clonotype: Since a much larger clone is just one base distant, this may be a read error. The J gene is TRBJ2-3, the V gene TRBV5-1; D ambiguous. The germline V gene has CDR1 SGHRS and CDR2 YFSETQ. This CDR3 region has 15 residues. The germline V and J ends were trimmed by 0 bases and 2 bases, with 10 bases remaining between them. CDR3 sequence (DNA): TGCGCCAGCAGCTTGGAAGCCCCGGACACAGATACGCAGTATTTT. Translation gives CASSLEAPDTDTQYF.

The CDR3 DNA reads TGTGCCAGCAATTTGTTAGCTAACTATGGCTACACCTTC. It is translated as CASNLLANYGYTF. The chain carries TRBV28 and TRBJ1-2; no reliable D call. Germline assignment: CDR1 MDHEN and CDR2 SYDVKM. The CDR3 is 13 amino acids. V lost 7 bases and J 0 bases, leaving 9 bases between the germline ends.

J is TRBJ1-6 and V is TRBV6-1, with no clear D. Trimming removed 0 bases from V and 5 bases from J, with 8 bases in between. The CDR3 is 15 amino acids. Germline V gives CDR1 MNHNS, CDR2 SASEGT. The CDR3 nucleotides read TGTGCCAGCAGTGAAGCGTTGGGGAATAATTCACCCCTCCACTTT. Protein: CASSEALGNNSPLHF.

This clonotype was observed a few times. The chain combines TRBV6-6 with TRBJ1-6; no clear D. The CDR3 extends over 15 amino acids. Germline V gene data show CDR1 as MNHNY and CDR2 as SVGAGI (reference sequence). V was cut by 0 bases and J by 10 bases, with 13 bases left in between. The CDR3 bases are TGTGCCAGCAGTTACTCGGAACCCCCTATGTCACCCCTCCACTTT. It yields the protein CASSYSEPPMSPLHF.

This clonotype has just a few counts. The CDR3, as DNA: TGCGCCAGCAGGGACATGAAGGGCAGGGATAAAAGAGATACGCAGTATTTT. The encoded protein is CASRDMKGRDKRDTQYF. The chain combines TRBV4-1 with TRBJ2-3; a possible D gene is TRBD1 (5 bases). This CDR3 is built from 17 residues. V lost 6 bases, J lost 5 bases, and 24 bases lay in between. Germline V lookup: CDR1 MGHRA, CDR2 YSYEKL.